These 22 T cell receptor beta chains were sequenced from one sample in a study of T cell responses to AZD1222 COVID-19 vaccine. The assay was immunoSEQ multiplex PCR, and TCRdb's table has in-frame clones only and misses some. The sample lists about 85,000 clones; 90% were seen once. This material consisted of peripheral blood, taken on day 0 of AZD1222 vaccination. Source of these receptors: an adult in good health.

This clone was observed a few times. The rearrangement joins TRBV19 to TRBJ1-1; D uncertain. The CDR3 length is 13 residues. Per the germline V gene, CDR1 is LNHDA and CDR2 is SQIVND (reference sequence). V gave up 7 bases and J gave up 1 base, with 10 bases separating them. DNA of the CDR3: TGTGCCAGTACCCCAGGTGGGAACACTGAAGCTTTCTTT. Translating gives CASTPGGNTEAFF.

This chain uses TRBV5-4 with TRBJ1-4; D may be TRBD1 (6 bases). Germline CDR1 reads SGHNT; CDR2 reads YYREEE (reference sequence). CDR3 length: 16 residues. V was clipped by 2 bases and J by 8 bases, with 19 bases between them. CDR3 protein: CASSFGGLRGREKLFF. In nucleotides, the CDR3 is TGTGCCAGCAGCTTTGGGGGCCTGCGGGGGAGGGAAAAACTGTTTTTT. Filled out from reference TRBV5-4 and TRBJ1-4, the complete variable domain reads ETGVTQSPTHLIKTRGQQVTLRCSSQSGHNTVSWYQQALGQGPQFIFQYYREEENGRGNFPPRFSGLQFPNYSSELNVNALELDDSALYLCASSFGGLRGREKLFFGSGTQLSVL.

V and J are TRBV9 and TRBJ1-5; D gene unclear. The CDR3 extends over 15 amino acids. Germline CDR1 is SGDLS and CDR2 is YYNGEE. V dropped 0 bases and J dropped 4 bases, with 11 bases sitting between them. CDR3 sequence reads: CASSVGADFNQPQHF. The CDR3 bases are TGTGCCAGCAGCGTAGGGGCGGACTTTAATCAGCCCCAGCATTTT.

This chain connects TRBV5-1 to TRBJ2-4, with D perhaps matching TRBD1 (6 bases). This CDR3 has 15 residues. Germline lookup yields CDR1 SGHRS and CDR2 YFSETQ. V was pared by 0 bases and J by 2 bases, with 9 bases between. The CDR3 DNA reads as TGCGCCAGCAGCTTGGTCCAGGGGCCCAAAAACATTCAGTACTTC. This encodes CASSLVQGPKNIQYF.

The CDR3 region has the DNA TGTGCCAGCAGTGCCGGACAGGGCGGAATTGAAAAACTGTTTTTT. Its translation: CASSAGQGGIEKLFF. The V gene is TRBV27, the J gene TRBJ1-4; 8 nucleotides agree with TRBD1. Trimming took 5 bases from V and 7 from J; bases not matched to a gene: 9. Germline V gives CDR1 MNHEY, CDR2 SMNVEV (reference sequence). The CDR3 loop spans 15 amino acids.

This clone has a handful of counts. J is TRBJ1-5 and V is TRBV19; tentative D call: TRBD1 (6 bases). CDR3 size: 14 residues. V shed 4 bases and J shed 6 bases, with 13 bases lying between them. Looked up from germline, CDR1 is LNHDA and CDR2 is SQIVND (reference sequence). The CDR3: CASSTQQGRQPQHF. Here the CDR3 DNA reads TGTGCCAGTAGTACCCAACAGGGCCGTCAGCCCCAGCATTTT.

This clone was observed once. The chain combines TRBV5-1 with TRBJ1-4; D is uncertain. The CDR3 is 16 residues long. V was shortened by 7 bases and J by 5 bases, with 21 bases between the two germline ends. Germline V gives CDR1 SGHRS, CDR2 YFSETQ. The chain's CDR3 is CASFNGDWGVNEKLFF. In nucleotides, the CDR3 is TGCGCCAGCTTTAACGGAGATTGGGGAGTGAATGAAAAACTGTTTTTT.

The V and J genes are TRBV7-8 and TRBJ1-4; maybe TRBD1 (6 bases). Deletions cut 3 bases from V and 4 bases from J, with 9 bases between. The CDR3 runs to 14 residues. CDR1 and CDR2 (germline): SGHVS, FQNEAQ. CDR3 protein: CASSFRTDNEKLFF. CDR3 sequence (DNA): TGTGCCAGCAGCTTCCGGACAGATAATGAAAAACTGTTTTTT.

The chain combines TRBV7-8 with TRBJ1-6, with 7 bases aligning to TRBD1. V trimming: 4 bases; J trimming: 2 bases; junction bases outside the gene matches: 2. Germline CDR1 SGHVS, CDR2 FQNEAQ. This CDR3 region has 15 residues. CDR3 in DNA: TGTGCCAGCAGCTCCCAGGGGGCCTATAATTCACCCCTCCACTTT. It is translated as CASSSQGAYNSPLHF. Full variable domain (remainder filled in from reference TRBV7-8 and TRBJ1-6): GAGVSQSPRYKVAKRGQDVALRCDPISGHVSLFWYQQALGQGPEFLTYFQNEAQLDKSGLPSDRFFAERPEGSVSTLKIQRTQQEDSAVYLCASSSQGAYNSPLHFGNGTRLTVT.

This chain links TRBV19 with TRBJ1-6, with D possibly being TRBD1 (5 bases). Germline V gives CDR1 LNHDA, CDR2 SQIVND (reference sequence). With 5 bases removed from V and 6 bases from J, the gap between germline ends came to 14 bases. This CDR3 contains 15 residues. This chain's CDR3 is CASSLGRVTNSPLHF. CDR3 nucleotides: TGTGCCAGTAGTTTGGGCAGGGTGACTAATTCACCCCTCCACTTT.

This chain links TRBV28 with TRBJ2-4; a weak D match, TRBD1 (6 bases). The CDR3 loop spans 14 amino acids. Germline V gene sequence: CDR1 MDHEN, CDR2 SYDVKM. Trimming took 4 bases from V and 7 from J, leaving 14 bases between them. CDR3 bases: TGTGCCAGCAGTTCAGGACAGTTTACGAACATTCAGTACTTC. Translation: CASSSGQFTNIQYF.

The chain is built from TRBV27 and TRBJ1-4; D gene ambiguous. Germline V gene sequence: CDR1 MNHEY, CDR2 SMNVEV (reference sequence). V shed 8 bases and J shed 5 bases, with 12 bases lying between them. The CDR3 spans 13 residues. The CDR3 is CASRLTYNEKLFF. The CDR3 DNA reads as TGTGCCAGCCGTCTGACCTACAATGAAAAACTGTTTTTT. The full variable domain, completed using reference TRBV27 and TRBJ1-4, is EAQVTQNPRYLITVTGKKLTVTCSQNMNHEYMSWYRQDPGLGLRQIYYSMNVEVTDKGDVPEGYKVSRKEKRNFPLILESPSPNQTSLYFCASRLTYNEKLFFGSGTQLSVL.

The CDR3 loop is CASGDTNTEAFF. The CDR3 DNA is TGTGCCAGTGGGGACACCAACACTGAAGCTTTCTTT. The V gene is TRBV19, the J gene TRBJ1-1; D may be TRBD1 (6 bases). The CDR3 has 12 amino acids. Trimming shortened V by 8 bases and J by 2 bases, and 9 bases separated the two germline ends. CDR1 and CDR2 from the germline V gene are LNHDA and SQIVND (reference sequence).

The chain is built from TRBV11-3 and TRBJ2-1, with TRBD2 matching over 11 bases. The V gene's germline CDR1 is SGHNT and CDR2 YENEEA. This CDR3 spans 17 amino acids. The junction had 14 bases not matched to a gene; V was cut back by 3 bases and J by 10 bases. The CDR3 bases are TGTGCCAGCAGCTTGTACGACTTAGCGGGGGGGCCAGGGGAGCAGTTCTTC. Translation: CASSLYDLAGGPGEQFF.

The V and J genes are TRBV7-9 and TRBJ1-3; 8 nucleotides agree with TRBD1. Per germline, CDR1 SEHNR and CDR2 FQNEAQ (reference sequence). CDR3 size: 16 residues. J lost 0 bases, V lost 3 bases, and 4 bases had no gene match. The CDR3, as DNA: TGTGCCAGCAGCTTTACGACAGGGGTCTCTGGAAACACCATATATTTT. It is translated as CASSFTTGVSGNTIYF.

As to this clone: The junction differs from germline at one of its ends, possibly a read error. V gene TRBV27 combines with J gene TRBJ1-5; TRBD1 agrees at 8 bases. Germline lookup yields CDR1 MNHEY and CDR2 SMNVEV (reference sequence). The CDR3 sequence is 18 residues long. This CDR3 reads CASSSYTYGQGSTQPQHF. CDR3 DNA: TGTGCCAGCAGTTCTTATACGTACGGACAGGGCAGCACTCAGCCCCAGCATTTT.

The chain uses TRBV6-5 and TRBJ1-5, with 10 bases identical to TRBD1. The CDR3 has 15 amino acids. V gave up 2 bases and J gave up 7 bases; unmatched junction bases: 5. In germline, CDR1 is MNHEY, CDR2 SVGAGI. The DNA of the CDR3 is TGTGCCAGCAGTTACACGACAGGGGGCAGCCAGCCCCAGCATTTT. Translating it yields CASSYTTGGSQPQHF.

This chain joins TRBV14 and TRBJ1-3; no firm D call. Germline loops: CDR1 SGHDN, CDR2 FVKESK. Trimming pared 8 bases from V and 2 bases from J, leaving 13 bases between. The CDR3 runs 14 residues. This CDR3 is CASHNRGPGNTIYF. The CDR3 DNA reads as TGTGCCAGCCATAATCGGGGTCCTGGAAACACCATATATTTT.

This sequence joins TRBV14 and TRBJ2-7, with TRBD1 matching over 9 bases. The CDR3 spans 18 residues. Germline CDR1 is SGHDN and CDR2 is FVKESK. V was clipped by 0 bases and J by 2 bases; unmatched bases: 11. CDR3 loop: CASSQDGYDRGLPYEQYF. CDR3 nucleotide sequence: TGTGCCAGCAGCCAAGATGGGTATGACAGGGGGTTGCCCTACGAGCAGTACTTC.

The chain uses TRBV25-1 and TRBJ1-5; unclear D gene. Looked up from germline, CDR1 is MGHDK and CDR2 is SYGVNS. The CDR3 length is 13 residues. V lost 4 bases to trimming and J lost 2 bases, with 6 bases between them. The DNA of the CDR3 is TGTGCCAGCAGTGTGGCAGGCAATCAGCCCCAGCATTTT. This gives the protein CASSVAGNQPQHF.

The gene calls are TRBV4-1 and TRBJ2-2, with D possibly matching TRBD1 (5 bases). Germline V CDR1 and CDR2: MGHRA, YSYEKL. The germline V and J ends were trimmed by 3 bases and 1 base, with 15 bases remaining between them. This CDR3 contains 17 residues. CDR3 protein: CASSQEAVQVNTGELFF. The DNA of the CDR3 is TGCGCCAGCAGCCAGGAAGCTGTACAGGTGAACACCGGGGAGCTGTTTTTT.

J is TRBJ1-2 and V is TRBV5-1; TRBD1 is a possible D gene (5 bases). CDR3 length: 13 amino acids. Germline CDR1 and CDR2: SGHRS and YFSETQ. V dropped 0 bases and J dropped 8 bases, with 11 bases sitting between them. CDR3: CASSLVWGDGYTF. CDR3 in DNA: TGCGCCAGCAGCTTGGTTTGGGGGGACGGCTACACCTTC. The full variable domain, with the rest looked up from reference TRBV5-1 and TRBJ1-2, is KAGVTQTPRYLIKTRGQQVTLSCSPISGHRSVSWYQQTPGQGLQFLFEYFSETQRNKGNFPGRFSGRQFSNSRSEMNVSTLELGDSALYLCASSLVWGDGYTFGSGTRLTVV.